These 20 T cell receptor beta chains originate from one sample sequenced in a study of blood T cell repertoires in COVID-19. Produced via immunoSEQ multiplex PCR; TCRdb's table is partial and in-frame only. Among a few hundred thousand clones, around 86% were seen once, and the ten largest hold 10%. The sequenced sample was peripheral blood. The receptor set was obtained from a woman aged 45 to 65 with COVID-19, enrolled during active disease.

This clone is a singleton in its sample. The chain is built from TRBV5-5 and TRBJ1-3; perhaps TRBD1 as D (5 bases). Germline lookup yields CDR1 SGHKS and CDR2 YYEKEE (reference sequence). Trimming stripped 1 base from V and 6 bases from J, with 17 bases between. CDR3 size: 16 residues. CDR3 residues: CASSLLTSGGVNTIYF. CDR3 sequence (DNA): TGTGCCAGCAGCTTGTTGACTTCTGGAGGGGTAAACACCATATATTTT.

This clone has just one count. The V gene is TRBV3-1 (or the pseudogene TRBV3-2), the J gene TRBJ1-3; TRBD1 might be the D (5 bases). V lost 6 bases and J 0 bases, leaving 12 bases between the germline ends. There are 15 residues in the CDR3. Germline V lookup: CDR1 LGHDT, CDR2 YNNKEL (reference sequence). The CDR3 loop reads CASSRGTSSGNTIYF. Written as DNA, the CDR3 is TGTGCCAGCAGTCGCGGGACCTCCTCTGGAAACACCATATATTTT.

The J gene is TRBJ1-5, the V gene TRBV7-9; tentative D call: TRBD1 (6 bases). The V end was cut by 5 bases, the J end by 7 bases, with 12 bases between. The CDR3 has 13 residues. Germline values: CDR1 SEHNR, CDR2 FQNEAQ (reference sequence). CDR3 coding DNA: TGTGCCAGCAGCGTGGACAGTCTCCAGCCCCAGCATTTT. Protein sequence: CASSVDSLQPQHF.

The genes are TRBV28 and TRBJ2-1, with TRBD1 as a possible D gene (6 bases). CDR3 size: 15 residues. From germline, CDR1 is MDHEN and CDR2 SYDVKM. V dropped 4 bases and J dropped 5 bases, with 15 bases sitting between them. CDR3 sequence: CASSSPGAGDNEQFF. CDR3 nucleotides: TGTGCCAGCAGTTCCCCTGGGGCAGGGGACAATGAGCAGTTCTTC.

The chain uses TRBV6-2 or TRBV6-3 and TRBJ1-5, with 7 positions matching TRBD1. The CDR3 contains 18 residues. Losses at the gene ends were 2 bases for V and 4 bases for J; bases not matched to a gene: 14. Germline CDR1 MNHEY, CDR2 SVGEGT. CDR3 amino acids: CASSYRTGGTLWNQPQHF. The CDR3, as DNA: TGTGCCAGCAGTTACCGGACAGGCGGAACCCTTTGGAATCAGCCCCAGCATTTT.

This clone came up a few times. The rearrangement joins TRBV20-1 to TRBJ1-1; D is unresolved. Trimming took 3 bases from V and 5 from J, leaving 7 bases between them. CDR3 length: 11 amino acids. Germline CDR1 DFQATT, CDR2 SNEGSKA (reference sequence). CDR3 in DNA: TGCAGTGCTAGCGGGTTGACTGAAGCTTTCTTT. It encodes CSASGLTEAFF.

The chain combines TRBV3-1 (or the pseudogene TRBV3-2) with TRBJ1-2; D perhaps matches TRBD1 (6 bases). V lost 1 base and J lost 7, with 7 bases in between. There are 12 residues in the CDR3. CDR1 and CDR2 from the germline V gene are LGHDT and YNNKEL (reference sequence). The CDR3 DNA follows: TGTGCCAGCAGCCAAGGGGGGCTTGGCTACACCTTC. The encoded protein is CASSQGGLGYTF.

The chain links TRBV24-1 to TRBJ2-7; 9 bases match TRBD1. Trimming took 2 bases from V and 0 from J; bases not matched to a gene: 10. CDR3 length equals 18 residues. The germline V gene has CDR1 KGHDR and CDR2 SFDVKD. Here the CDR3 reads CATSDSLGGTGNSYEQYF. Here the CDR3 DNA reads TGTGCCACCAGTGATTCCCTTGGGGGGACAGGGAACTCCTACGAGCAGTACTTC.

V gene TRBV28 combines with J gene TRBJ1-6; D gene uncertain. The germline V gene encodes CDR1 MDHEN and CDR2 SYDVKM. The CDR3 loop spans 17 amino acids. V lost 4 bases to trimming and J lost 4 bases, with 17 bases between them. The CDR3 loop reads CASSYPSNPMYNSPLHF. The CDR3 coding sequence is TGTGCCAGCAGTTACCCAAGCAACCCCATGTATAATTCACCCCTCCACTTT.

This rearrangement joins TRBV6-5 to TRBJ1-1, with D unresolved. Germline CDR1 reads MNHEY; CDR2 reads SVGAGI. This CDR3 is built from 13 residues. Trimming took 2 bases from V and 1 from J, leaving 5 bases between them. Here the CDR3 DNA reads TGTGCCAGCAGTTACAGCGCGAACACTGAAGCTTTCTTT. It codes for CASSYSANTEAFF.

The genes are TRBV5-4 and TRBJ2-7, with TRBD1 matching over 7 bases. Germline trimming cut 4 bases from V and 5 bases from J; bases unmatched to any gene: 6. The length of the CDR3 is 13 residues. Germline V gene sequence: CDR1 SGHNT, CDR2 YYREEE (reference sequence). The CDR3 is CASSRTGYDEQYV. Written as DNA, the CDR3 is TGTGCCAGCAGCCGGACAGGTTACGACGAGCAGTACGTC.

This chain links TRBV18 with TRBJ2-7, with a tentative D call TRBD1 (6 bases). The germline V gene has CDR1 KGHSH and CDR2 LQKENI. Trimming pared 3 bases from V and 7 bases from J, leaving 13 bases between. The CDR3 contains 13 residues. CDR3 DNA: TGTGCCAGCTCACCGCAACAGGGCGGAGAGCAGTACGTC. This sequence encodes CASSPQQGGEQYV.

J is TRBJ1-1 and V is TRBV7-8, with D perhaps matching TRBD1 (5 bases). Germline CDR1 SGHVS, CDR2 FQNEAQ. The V end was cut by 4 bases, the J end by 3 bases, with 6 bases between. The CDR3 is 12 amino acids. The CDR3 DNA reads as TGTGCCAGCAGCTCGACAGACACTGAAGCTTTCTTT. Its translation is CASSSTDTEAFF.

This rearrangement joins TRBV3-1 (or the pseudogene TRBV3-2) to TRBJ2-1; 11 positions agree with TRBD2. V lost 4 bases to trimming and J lost 10 bases; unmatched junction nucleotides: 6. The CDR3 has 14 residues. In germline, CDR1 is LGHDT, CDR2 YNNKEL (reference sequence). The CDR3 sequence is CASSLAGGPREQFF. In DNA, the CDR3 is TGTGCCAGCAGCCTAGCGGGGGGGCCAAGGGAGCAGTTCTTC.

This chain uses TRBV5-1 with TRBJ2-1; 7 nucleotides line up with TRBD2. CDR3 length: 14 amino acids. V shed 5 bases and J 6 bases; nucleotides not matched to a gene: 8. CDR1 is SGHRS and CDR2 is YFSETQ in the germline V gene. The CDR3 DNA follows: TGCGCCAGCAGTCCCAGACTAGCAGGCAATGAGCAGTTCTTC. Amino acids: CASSPRLAGNEQFF.

This chain joins TRBV5-4 and TRBJ2-3, with 7 bases fitting TRBD1. The CDR3 runs 12 residues. With V trimmed by 4 bases and J by 4 bases, 0 bases remained unmatched. In germline, CDR1 is SGHNT, CDR2 YYREEE (reference sequence). In nucleotides, the CDR3 is TGTGCCAGCAGCCAGGGGGCAGATACGCAGTATTTT. Translated: CASSQGADTQYF.

V and J are TRBV4-3 and TRBJ1-4, with 7 bases fitting TRBD1. The CDR3 runs to 15 residues. Unmatched junction bases numbered 6, after V lost 0 bases and J lost 8 bases. Per germline, CDR1 LGHNA and CDR2 YSLEER. The CDR3 region has the DNA TGCGCCAGCAGCCAAGATTCGACAGGGAAAGAAAAACTGTTTTTT. This sequence encodes CASSQDSTGKEKLFF.

This chain links TRBV6-2 or TRBV6-3 with TRBJ1-2; tentative D call: TRBD1 (5 bases). V shed 2 bases and J shed 2 bases, with 6 bases lying between them. The CDR3 runs to 13 residues. CDR1 and CDR2 from the germline V gene are MNHEY and SVGEGT. The CDR3 region is CASSYAGNYGYTF. Here the CDR3 DNA reads TGTGCCAGCAGTTACGCAGGGAACTATGGCTACACCTTC.

In this sample, this clone turned up a few times. The rearrangement uses TRBV27 and TRBJ2-1; TRBD2 might be the D (5 bases). The germline V and J ends were trimmed by 2 bases and 7 bases, with 6 bases remaining between them. Germline values: CDR1 MNHEY, CDR2 SMNVEV (reference sequence). The CDR3 covers 12 residues. CDR3 in amino acids: CASSLRRNEQFF. The CDR3 DNA follows: TGTGCCAGCAGTTTAAGGAGGAATGAGCAGTTCTTC.

The J gene is TRBJ1-1, the V gene TRBV19, with D perhaps matching TRBD1 (6 bases). Looked up from germline, CDR1 is LNHDA and CDR2 is SQIVND (reference sequence). The V gene lost 5 bases and the J gene lost 3 bases, with 16 bases spanning the gap. The CDR3 extends over 15 amino acids. DNA of the CDR3: TGTGCCAGTAGTGTAGCAACAGGGATGGACACTGAAGCTTTCTTT. Translation: CASSVATGMDTEAFF.